The entry below describes one T cell receptor (beta chain). The antigen is unknown. This record belongs to a study of OX40 agonist ivuxolimab in advanced cancers. General study findings and limits: Some of the lowest clonal expansion was seen in partial responders at 0.1-3.0 mg/kg. Normalized expansion of T-cell clones was also low for some nonresponders.

With V trimmed by 5 bases and J by 2 bases, 12 bases remained unmatched. The CDR3 loop spans 18 amino acids. CDR1 SGHTA and CDR2 FQGTGA come from the germline V gene. Profiling relied on immunoSEQ multiplex PCR, and the TCRdb table lists in-frame clones only, not all of them. The sample records about 77,000 clones, roughly 87% being singletons. This rearrangement joins TRBV7-3 to TRBJ2-3; TRBD1 aligns across 11 bases. This receptor was obtained from an adult with an advanced solid tumor such as melanoma, head and neck, liver or kidney cancer. Sequencing used CD4+ or CD8+ T cells sorted from blood, obtained in a trial of the OX40 agonist ivuxolimab. The CDR3 spells CASSAWTGGAGATDTQYF. CDR3 nucleotide sequence: TGTGCCAGCAGCGCGTGGACAGGGGGCGCGGGGGCCACAGATACGCAGTATTTT.